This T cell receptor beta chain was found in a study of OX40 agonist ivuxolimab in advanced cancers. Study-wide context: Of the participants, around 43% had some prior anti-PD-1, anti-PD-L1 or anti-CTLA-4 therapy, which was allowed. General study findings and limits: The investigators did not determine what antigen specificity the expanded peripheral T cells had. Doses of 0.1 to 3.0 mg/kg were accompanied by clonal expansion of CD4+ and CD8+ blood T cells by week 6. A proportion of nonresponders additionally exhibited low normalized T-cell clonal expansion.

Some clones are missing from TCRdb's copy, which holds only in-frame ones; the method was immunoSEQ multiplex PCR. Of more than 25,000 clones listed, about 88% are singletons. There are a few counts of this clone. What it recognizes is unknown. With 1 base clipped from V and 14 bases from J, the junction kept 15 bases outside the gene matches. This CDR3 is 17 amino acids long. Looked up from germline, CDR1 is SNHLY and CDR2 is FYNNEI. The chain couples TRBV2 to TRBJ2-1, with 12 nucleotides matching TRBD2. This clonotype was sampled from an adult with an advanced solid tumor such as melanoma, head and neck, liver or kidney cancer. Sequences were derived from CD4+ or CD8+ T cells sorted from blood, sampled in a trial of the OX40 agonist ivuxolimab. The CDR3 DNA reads TGTGCCAGCAGTGAAGGTCTAGCGGGAGGGCCAATATCGAGTAAGTTCTTC. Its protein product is CASSEGLAGGPISSKFF.